Below, 30 T cell receptor beta chains from the same sample are listed, as sequenced in a study of Graves' ophthalmopathy and Graves' hyperthyroidism. For repertoire sequencing, the TCR beta CDR3 regions were amplified from RNA transcripts. HTBI-primed first-round RT-PCR preceded second-round multiplex PCR. TCRdb analysed the multiplex PCR reads with MiXCR anew, one entry per CDR3 protein. Of under 200,000 distinct CDR3 sequences listed, roughly 37% are singletons. Sequencing was done on a sample of peripheral blood. Receptor source: a woman in her 40s with Graves' ophthalmopathy.

This clonotype was found many times. V usage is TRBV6-2 or TRBV6-3 and J usage is TRBJ1-1, with 8 positions matching TRBD1. Germline V CDR1 and CDR2: MNHEY, SVGEGT. V gave up 0 bases and J gave up 1 base; unmatched junction bases: 1. The CDR3 totals 15 residues. CDR3 region: CASSYSGQGNTEAFF. The CDR3 DNA sequence: TGTGCCAGCAGTTACTCCGGACAGGGGAACACTGAAGCTTTCTTT.

This clonotype showed up many times. The genes are TRBV28 and TRBJ2-7, with 7 bases that match TRBD1. Germline V gene sequence: CDR1 MDHEN, CDR2 SYDVKM. The CDR3 consists of 11 residues. Trimming removed 4 bases from V and 7 bases from J; junction bases left unmatched: 1. CDR3 residues: CASSSTGEQYF. DNA of the CDR3: TGTGCCAGCAGTTCGACAGGGGAGCAGTACTTC.

The chain's CDR3 is CASRGTGEFAEAFF. The CDR3 DNA reads as TGTGCCAGCAGGGGGACAGGGGAGTTCGCTGAAGCTTTCTTT. V gene TRBV12-3 or TRBV12-4 combines with J gene TRBJ1-1, with 10 bases aligning to TRBD1. After removal of 6 bases from V and 6 bases from J, the junction contained 7 bases not matched to a gene. The CDR3 loop spans 14 amino acids.

The J gene is TRBJ1-5, the V gene TRBV6-1; no firm D call. V was shortened by 8 bases and J by 3 bases, with 11 bases between the two germline ends. Germline-derived CDR1 and CDR2 are MNHNS and SASEGT. The CDR3 has 13 residues. The DNA for the CDR3 is TGTGCCAGCGGTCGGGCCCCCAATCAGCCCCAGCATTTT. Translation gives CASGRAPNQPQHF.

This clonotype has at least ten counts. V gene TRBV6-2 or TRBV6-3 combines with J gene TRBJ2-5; 8 positions agree with TRBD1. The CDR3 totals 12 residues. Trimming removed 6 bases from V and 4 bases from J; junction bases left unmatched: 1. CDR1 MNHEY and CDR2 SVGEGT come from the germline V gene. The CDR3 sequence is CASRDRVETQYF. CDR3 DNA: TGTGCCAGCAGGGACAGGGTAGAGACCCAGTACTTC.

This clonotype was picked up many times. The J gene is TRBJ1-1, the V gene TRBV7-3; 9 bases are shared with TRBD1. The CDR3 extends over 14 amino acids. The germline V gene encodes CDR1 SGHTA and CDR2 FQGTGA. Trimming at V came to 4 bases and at J to 1 base, leaving 1 base not matched to a gene. CDR3 DNA sequence: TGTGCCAGCAGCTCGACAGGGGGGAACACTGAAGCTTTCTTT. Its translation is CASSSTGGNTEAFF. Combining the CDR3 with reference TRBV7-3 and TRBJ1-1 gives the whole variable domain GAGVSQTPSNKVTEKGKYVELRCDPISGHTALYWYRQSLGQGPEFLIYFQGTGAADDSGLPNDRFFAVRPEGSVSTLKIQRTERGDSAVYLCASSSTGGNTEAFFGQGTRLTVV.

This clonotype was counted at least ten times. The rearrangement links TRBV3-1 to TRBJ2-7, with 8 bases fitting TRBD1. The ends lost 0 bases at V and 6 bases at J; junction bases unmatched: 19. Per the germline V gene, CDR1 is LGHDT and CDR2 is YNNKEL (reference sequence). The CDR3 has 19 amino acids. The CDR3 DNA reads as TGTGCCAGCAGCCAAGATCGTGGATGGGGCGACAGGGGTACCTGCGAGCAGTACTTC. Its protein is CASSQDRGWGDRGTCEQYF.

The chain has TRBV12-3 or TRBV12-4 and TRBJ1-5; tentatively, D is TRBD1 (6 bases). V lost 7 bases to trimming and J lost 7 bases, with 11 bases between them. The CDR3 is made up of 12 amino acids. The CDR3 region is CASTTGYQPQHF. The CDR3 region has the DNA TGTGCCAGCACCACAGGGTACCAGCCCCAGCATTTT.

At least ten counts were recorded for this clonotype. V gene TRBV6-5 combines with J gene TRBJ1-3; tentatively, D is TRBD1 (6 bases). The CDR3 is made up of 15 amino acids. With 7 bases removed from V and 4 bases from J, the gap between germline ends came to 17 bases. Per the germline V gene, CDR1 is MNHEY and CDR2 is SVGAGI. The DNA of the CDR3 is TGTGCCAGCACCCTCGGGGGGGGCTCAGGAAACACCATATATTTT. Translating it yields CASTLGGGSGNTIYF.

In this sample, this clonotype turned up many times. The chain links TRBV2 to TRBJ1-5, with 7 bases fitting TRBD1. The V segment lost 6 bases and the J segment 5 bases; nucleotides outside the gene matches: 13. CDR1 and CDR2 (germline): SNHLY, FYNNEI. This CDR3 spans 16 amino acids. The CDR3 DNA reads TGTGCCAGCAGGGATTGGGACAGCCCAGTTGATCAGCCCCAGCATTTT. Its translation is CASRDWDSPVDQPQHF.

This clonotype was observed at least ten times. This sequence joins TRBV3-1 and TRBJ1-1, with D maybe TRBD1 (5 bases). The CDR3 totals 13 residues. Germline V lookup: CDR1 LGHDT, CDR2 YNNKEL (reference sequence). Trimming took 5 bases from V and 4 from J, leaving 11 bases between them. CDR3 protein: CASSTRRGTEAFF. CDR3 in DNA: TGTGCCAGCAGCACCCGAAGGGGCACTGAAGCTTTCTTT.

The chain employs TRBV6-2 or TRBV6-3 and TRBJ2-5; perhaps TRBD1 as D (6 bases). Deletions cut 1 base from V and 5 bases from J, with 14 bases between. Germline CDR1 and CDR2: MNHEY and SVGEGT. The CDR3 has 15 amino acids. The CDR3 reads CASSYYGRGLETQYF. CDR3 DNA sequence: TGTGCCAGCAGTTACTACGGCAGGGGCCTGGAGACCCAGTACTTC.

This clonotype was seen ten or more times. The rearrangement links TRBV12-5 to TRBJ2-7, with 7 bases aligning to TRBD1. Germline assignment: CDR1 LGHNT and CDR2 FRNRAP. The CDR3 spans 14 residues. V shed 7 bases and J 2 bases; nucleotides not matched to a gene: 8. Written as DNA, the CDR3 is TGTGCTAGTGCCCGGGACAGAAAGACCTACGAGCAGTACTTC. Protein sequence: CASARDRKTYEQYF.

This clonotype has a count of ten or more. CDR3 DNA: TGTGCCAGCTCACCTGAACTCGGGGTAGACGAGCAGTACTTC. This gives the protein CASSPELGVDEQYF. This rearrangement joins TRBV18 to TRBJ2-7; possible D gene TRBD2, 5 bases. CDR1 is KGHSH, CDR2 LQKENI, per germline. Trimming shortened V by 3 bases and J by 5 bases, and 14 bases separated the two germline ends. The CDR3 is made up of 14 amino acids.

Many counts were recorded for this clonotype. In nucleotides, the CDR3 is TGTGCCAGCAGTGTCGAGATAAAAGAGACCCAGTACTTC. It specifies CASSVEIKETQYF. The chain is built from TRBV2 and TRBJ2-5; D gene unclear. Trimming left V 4 bases short and J 3 bases short, with 9 bases between. Germline lookup yields CDR1 SNHLY and CDR2 FYNNEI. This CDR3 region has 13 residues.

This clonotype has ten or more counts. The V gene is TRBV6-2 or TRBV6-3, the J gene TRBJ1-2; D unresolved. The V gene's germline CDR1 is MNHEY and CDR2 SVGEGT. V was pared by 2 bases and J by 8 bases, with 6 bases between. The CDR3 has 11 residues. CDR3 residues: CASSYDWGYTF. The CDR3 coding sequence is TGTGCCAGCAGTTACGATTGGGGCTACACCTTC.

V gene TRBV7-2 combines with J gene TRBJ2-5; 10 bases fit TRBD2. The length of the CDR3 is 15 residues. V was pared by 5 bases and J by 2 bases, with 5 bases of the junction left unmatched. Germline V gene sequence: CDR1 SGHTA, CDR2 FQGNSA. The CDR3 is CASSPGTSEQETQYF. Here the CDR3 DNA reads TGTGCCAGCAGCCCTGGGACTAGCGAACAAGAGACCCAGTACTTC.

This clonotype showed up many times. The chain joins TRBV6-1 to TRBJ2-7; 10 nucleotides align to TRBD2. There are 14 residues in the CDR3. Trimming removed 5 bases from V and 2 bases from J; junction bases left unmatched: 3. Germline loops: CDR1 MNHNS, CDR2 SASEGT. CDR3 amino acids: CASSLAGATYEQYF. CDR3 bases: TGTGCCAGCAGTCTAGCGGGAGCTACCTACGAGCAGTACTTC.

The chain couples TRBV5-4 to TRBJ1-2; the D gene is possibly TRBD1 (5 bases). V gave up 5 bases and J gave up 4 bases, with 15 bases separating them. The germline V gene has CDR1 SGHNT and CDR2 YYREEE (reference sequence). The CDR3 runs 14 residues. The DNA of the CDR3 is TGTGCCAGCAGATCAGTCAGGGAGATCTATGGCTACACCTTC. Protein: CASRSVREIYGYTF.

The chain is built from TRBV7-9 and TRBJ1-1; D unclear. Per the germline V gene, CDR1 is SEHNR and CDR2 is FQNEAQ (reference sequence). The V end lost 3 bases, the J end lost 3 bases, and 11 bases lay between the germline ends. The CDR3 is 14 residues long. The CDR3: CASSFSAADTEAFF. CDR3 coding DNA: TGTGCCAGCAGCTTCTCGGCGGCGGACACTGAAGCTTTCTTT.

V usage is TRBV25-1 and J usage is TRBJ1-1; unclear D gene. Trimming pared 5 bases from V and 0 bases from J, leaving 10 bases between. In germline, CDR1 is MGHDK, CDR2 SYGVNS. This CDR3 has 14 residues. Here the CDR3 DNA reads TGTGCCAGCAGTAACCGGGCCATGAACACTGAAGCTTTCTTT. Its protein is CASSNRAMNTEAFF.

This clonotype was found many times. The J gene is TRBJ2-4, the V gene TRBV7-9; a possible D gene is TRBD1 (6 bases). V lost 6 bases and J lost 6, with 12 bases in between. Looked up from germline, CDR1 is SEHNR and CDR2 is FQNEAQ (reference sequence). The CDR3 extends over 13 amino acids. CDR3 DNA: TGTGCCAGCAGTTTCGGACAGAGAAACATTCAGTACTTC. This gives the protein CASSFGQRNIQYF.

As to this clonotype: A read error may account for a junction end that differs from germline. This chain connects TRBV24-1 to TRBJ2-5; D perhaps matches TRBD1 (5 bases). From germline, CDR1 is KGHDR and CDR2 SFDVKD. This CDR3 is 11 amino acids long. Written as DNA, the CDR3 is TGTACCACCGGCCAGGGAGAGACCCAGTACTTC. Translated, it gives CTTGQGETQYF.

The chain has TRBV12-3 or TRBV12-4 and TRBJ2-7; TRBD1 might be the D (5 bases). The CDR3 covers 15 residues. V was clipped by 4 bases and J by 2 bases, with 15 bases between them. CDR3 residues: CASSYVGHLTYEQYF. The CDR3 DNA sequence: TGTGCCAGCAGTTATGTAGGACACCTGACCTACGAGCAGTACTTC.

The CDR3 sequence is CASSLHGGVAGGYTF. The DNA of the CDR3 is TGTGCCAGCAGTTTACACGGAGGGGTAGCGGGCGGCTACACCTTC. The chain combines TRBV6-2 or TRBV6-3 with TRBJ1-2; D is perhaps TRBD1 (5 bases). Germline V CDR1 and CDR2: MNHEY, SVGEGT. CDR3 length: 15 residues. V shed 4 bases and J shed 8 bases, with 20 bases lying between them.

This clonotype was seen more than once but under ten times. The J gene is TRBJ1-3, the V gene TRBV11-2; D call uncertain. From germline, CDR1 is SGHAT and CDR2 FQNNGV. V gave up 5 bases and J gave up 0 bases, with 11 bases separating them. There are 15 residues in the CDR3. The CDR3 is CASSRYTGSGNTIYF. The CDR3 DNA follows: TGTGCCAGCAGCCGATATACCGGCTCTGGAAACACCATATATTTT.

The chain joins TRBV25-1 to TRBJ1-5; 7 bases line up with TRBD1. After removal of 4 bases from V and 6 bases from J, the junction contained 3 bases not matched to a gene. This CDR3 spans 13 amino acids. Germline lookup yields CDR1 MGHDK and CDR2 SYGVNS. The CDR3 loop is CASSAGQRQPQHF. CDR3 nucleotide sequence: TGTGCCAGCAGTGCGGGACAGCGTCAGCCCCAGCATTTT.

The rearrangement uses TRBV7-8 and TRBJ2-7; 16 nucleotides match TRBD2. The CDR3 sequence is 16 residues long. From germline, CDR1 is SGHVS and CDR2 FQNEAQ. Losses at the gene ends were 5 bases for V and 2 bases for J; bases not matched to a gene: 3. CDR3 region: CASSPGLAGGAYEQYF. The CDR3 DNA is TGTGCCAGCAGCCCGGGACTAGCGGGAGGGGCCTACGAGCAGTACTTC.

This clonotype was recorded at least ten times. The chain has TRBV7-2 and TRBJ1-5, with D possibly being TRBD1 (5 bases). Germline loops: CDR1 SGHTA, CDR2 FQGNSA. With 7 bases removed from V and 4 bases from J, the gap between germline ends came to 11 bases. This CDR3 comprises 13 residues. CDR3 region: CASTREGNQPQHF. The CDR3 DNA is TGTGCCAGCACGCGAGAGGGGAATCAGCCCCAGCATTTT.

This clonotype was recorded many times. V and J are TRBV28 and TRBJ2-7; the match to TRBD2 covers 9 bases. Losses at the gene ends were 2 bases for V and 5 bases for J; bases not matched to a gene: 7. The CDR3 covers 15 residues. In germline, CDR1 is MDHEN, CDR2 SYDVKM. The CDR3 spells CASSLQLAGGNEQYF. The CDR3 DNA sequence: TGTGCCAGCAGTTTACAGCTTGCGGGAGGGAACGAGCAGTACTTC.